The 8 T cell receptor beta chains presented below share a single source sample, sequenced in a study of control samples from healthy donors and cancer patients (dated by TCRdb to the early 2020s). The library was obtained by the immunoSEQ multiplex PCR assay. Drawn from immuneACCESS, this table holds only the in-frame rearrangements with V and J called that TCRdb kept. Clones are partly lost; checked studies trace under half to an unresolved V gene and leave the rest unexplained. The sample includes around 110,000 clones, with about 93% observed a single time. The ten largest account for approximately 2.5% of the sample. The sample was blood. All receptors come from a man aged 25 to 40 in good health.

The gene calls are TRBV9 and TRBJ2-5; unclear D gene. CDR1 and CDR2 (germline): SGDLS, YYNGEE. Trimming left V 0 bases short and J 7 bases short, with 10 bases between. The CDR3 runs to 13 residues. The CDR3 bases are TGTGCCAGCAGCGTAGTAGAGTGGGGGACCCAGTACTTC. Amino acids: CASSVVEWGTQYF.

The genes are TRBV28 and TRBJ2-2; D remains ambiguous. There are 13 residues in the CDR3. Trimming stripped 5 bases from V and 2 bases from J, with 6 bases between. Germline V lookup: CDR1 MDHEN, CDR2 SYDVKM. CDR3 sequence (DNA): TGTGCCAGCAGTCCTGCTAACACCGGGGAGCTGTTTTTT. Translated, it gives CASSPANTGELFF.

The V gene is TRBV15, the J gene TRBJ1-5, with unresolved D. The V gene's germline CDR1 is LNHNV and CDR2 YYDKDF (reference sequence). V was trimmed by 3 bases and J by 2 bases, leaving 11 bases between them. There are 15 residues in the CDR3. CDR3 coding DNA: TGTGCCACCAGCAGCAGACCCGGTGGCAATCAGCCCCAGCATTTT. Translation: CATSSRPGGNQPQHF.

The chain uses TRBV9 and TRBJ2-3; D is possibly TRBD2 (5 bases). V lost 4 bases to trimming and J lost 1 base, with 13 bases between them. CDR1 is SGDLS and CDR2 is YYNGEE in the germline V gene. This CDR3 has 15 residues. The CDR3 DNA reads TGTGCCAGCAGCATGGCTAGCTACCGCACAGATACGCAGTATTTT. Its translation: CASSMASYRTDTQYF.

The chain employs TRBV4-1 and TRBJ1-2; 7 bases agree with TRBD1. The CDR3 totals 15 residues. J was trimmed by 8 bases and V by 3 bases; bases with no gene match: 12. Germline V lookup: CDR1 MGHRA, CDR2 YSYEKL. CDR3 sequence: CASSQSLATGNGYTF. CDR3 in DNA: TGCGCCAGCAGCCAGTCCCTCGCGACAGGGAACGGCTACACCTTC.

This chain connects TRBV11-2 to TRBJ1-2; tentatively, D is TRBD1 (5 bases). Per the germline V gene, CDR1 is SGHAT and CDR2 is FQNNGV. Trimming shortened V by 5 bases and J by 3 bases, and 16 bases separated the two germline ends. The CDR3 covers 15 residues. The chain's CDR3 is CASSPLAGSDYGYTF. Written as DNA, the CDR3 is TGTGCCAGCAGCCCTCTTGCAGGGTCGGACTATGGCTACACCTTC.

The V and J genes are TRBV7-2 and TRBJ1-6, with D maybe TRBD1 (5 bases). This CDR3 comprises 16 residues. V gave up 3 bases and J gave up 10 bases, with 19 bases separating them. Germline CDR1 is SGHTA and CDR2 is FQGNSA. CDR3 DNA sequence: TGTGCCAGCAGCTTTACATCGACAAGTGGGGGATCACCCCTCCACTTT. Translation gives CASSFTSTSGGSPLHF.

V usage is TRBV23-1 and J usage is TRBJ2-7; 7 bases match TRBD1. TRBV23-1 is placed among ORFs of uncertain function. The J segment lost 1 base and the V segment lost 4 bases, leaving 25 bases of the junction unmatched. This CDR3 comprises 21 residues. Here the CDR3 DNA reads TGCGCCAGCAGTCTTAATAGGGCAGGGGGTTTTCGGGCCCCTGTGTCCTACGAGCAGTACGTC. It is translated as CASSLNRAGGFRAPVSYEQYV.